This is a list of T cell receptor beta chains from one sample in a study of T-cell memory formation after mild COVID-19. One entry per CDR3 protein results from TCRdb running MiXCR on the 5' RACE reads. The repertoire includes under 250,000 distinct CDR3 sequences, 15% to 17% of them detected once, and 2% to 2.5% sits in the top ten. The sample comprised PBMCs or a T cell subset sorted from them (not recorded which). All receptors come from an adult woman who had mild COVID-19 (a few samples of this study predate the infection). Cell type and time point are not known. Each CDR3 is given with its conserved first and last residue. A D gene is named only where the DNA matches it firmly.

d_call,j_call,cdr3_length,v_call,cdr3_aa
-,TRBJ2-7,15,TRBV3-1,CASSHGNRPIYEQYF
-,TRBJ2-5,14,TRBV6-6,CASSSDYPKETQYF
-,TRBJ2-5,16,TRBV5-1,CASSSLRASPGETQYF
-,TRBJ2-7,15,TRBV2,CASSNRGLVSHEQYF
-,TRBJ1-5,18,TRBV5-1,CASSLKAETEYSNQPQHF
-,TRBJ1-5,15,TRBV7-3,CASSLGGDPGQPQHF
TRBD1,TRBJ1-2,14,TRBV29-1,CSAARTGGGDGYTF
TRBD1,TRBJ1-1,13,TRBV6-6,CASSEGAIGEAFF
TRBD2,TRBJ2-1,15,TRBV20-1,CSANRLAGGNNEQFF
-,TRBJ2-3,14,TRBV20-1,CSAPRRGSTDTQYF
TRBD1,TRBJ1-2,13,TRBV6-6,CATATGTADGYTF
TRBD1,TRBJ2-3,17,TRBV24-1,CATSDDGTARLTDTQYF
-,TRBJ2-1,12,TRBV18,CASSPRRNEQFF
-,TRBJ2-6,16,TRBV14,CASSLWGPPGANVLTF
TRBD2,TRBJ2-3,15,TRBV7-9,CASTRLAGGPDTQYF
TRBD2,TRBJ2-3,18,TRBV4-3,CASREWASGRAGADTQYF
-,TRBJ2-7,13,TRBV6-6,CASQKGVSYEQYF
-,TRBJ2-7,10,TRBV6-2/TRBV6-3,CASRGHEQYF
-,TRBJ2-1,18,TRBV9,CASSGKQGTVSSYNEQFF
-,TRBJ2-2,16,TRBV28,CASFYSGLLNTGELFF
TRBD1,TRBJ2-5,14,TRBV4-3,CASSQTGGIETQYF
-,TRBJ2-7,17,TRBV12-3/TRBV12-4,CASRGRLGGSSSYEQYF
-,TRBJ2-3,17,TRBV6-1,CASKPPGWGYSTDTQYF
-,TRBJ2-3,12,TRBV20-1,CSVGSSTDTQYF
-,TRBJ1-4,15,TRBV9,CASSVGGVANEKLFF
-,TRBJ2-1,13,TRBV12-3/TRBV12-4,CASSFLGVNEQFF
-,TRBJ2-2,16,TRBV7-2,CASSLAPFANTGELFF
-,TRBJ2-3,13,TRBV11-2,CASRQASTDTQYF
-,TRBJ2-1,15,TRBV5-1,CASSLGQGPNNEQFF
-,TRBJ2-5,12,TRBV12-3/TRBV12-4,CASSQVGETQYF
TRBD2,TRBJ2-7,16,TRBV6-5,CASSRGGSGSSYEQYF
-,TRBJ1-1,14,TRBV18,CASSHPGPNTEAFF
-,TRBJ2-7,13,TRBV5-5,CASSPMASYEQYF
-,TRBJ2-1,17,TRBV20-1,CSARGGQLAYADNEQFF
-,TRBJ2-1,15,TRBV5-1,CASSEAGIKNNEQFF
TRBD2,TRBJ2-1,19,TRBV5-1,CASSLEKGSGAPSYNEQFF
-,TRBJ1-3,13,TRBV29-1,CSAAGFSGNTIYF
-,TRBJ1-2,15,TRBV12-3/TRBV12-4,CASSLDLRANYGYTF
-,TRBJ2-3,15,TRBV4-2,CASSQSVWGTDTQYF
-,TRBJ1-5,16,TRBV7-9,CASSLEMGNSNQPQHF
TRBD1,TRBJ2-5,14,TRBV2,CASRVDRARETQYF